Following are 2 T cell receptor beta chains from one sample sequenced in a study of read filtering for tumor transcriptome and immune sequencing. From approximately 430 ng of RNA, a library with molecular barcoded alpha/delta and beta/gamma adaptors was made. A single record per CDR3 protein comes from TCRdb applying MiXCR to the reads. The repertoire consists of tens of thousands of distinct CDR3 sequences, with over 11% occurring once and the leading ten covering roughly 41%. Sequencing was done on a sample of a population of CD138-negative cells sorted from bone marrow. The receptor set was obtained from a donor at least 40 years old with multiple myeloma.

There are many counts of this clonotype. The chain is built from TRBV20-1 and TRBJ1-5, with D hard to call. CDR1 and CDR2 from the germline V gene are DFQATT and SNEGSKA (reference sequence). V was clipped by 6 bases and J by 4 bases, with 10 bases between them. The CDR3 is made up of 12 amino acids. The CDR3: CSAQVNNQPQHF. In DNA, the CDR3 is TGCAGTGCCCAAGTTAATAATCAGCCCCAGCATTTT.

This clonotype has ten or more counts. V usage is TRBV5-1 and J usage is TRBJ2-7; possibly TRBD2 for D (6 bases). Germline V CDR1 and CDR2: SGHRS, YFSETQ. V lost 3 bases to trimming and J lost 3 bases, with 13 bases between them. The CDR3 totals 14 residues. CDR3 sequence reads: CASSYRDSIYEQYF. The CDR3 DNA sequence: TGCGCCAGCAGCTACCGGGACTCGATCTACGAGCAGTACTTC.